Following are 4 T cell receptor beta chains from one sample sequenced in a study of cytotoxic CD8 clonotypes in ibrutinib-treated CLL (dated by TCRdb to the early 2020s). Read against the paper, the sample's time point label means: 12 to 13 months on ibrutinib. The library came from the immunoSEQ multiplex PCR assay. TCRdb took over this immuneACCESS table, retaining in-frame rearrangements with V and J assigned. Such tables are incomplete; in checked studies, under half of the missing clones stem from an unresolved V gene, and the remainder is unexplained. The sample table contains about 49,000 clones; only one count was recorded for 53% of them. The ten largest clones represent 32% of the sample. The specimen was PBMCs, collected after 12 months of ibrutinib treatment. Every receptor here comes from a human donor with chronic lymphocytic leukemia.

V and J are TRBV29-1 and TRBJ2-5; no firm D call. This CDR3 is built from 10 residues. V was cut by 7 bases and J by 8 bases, with 11 bases left in between. Germline V gene lookup returns CDR1 SQVTM and CDR2 ANQGSEA. CDR3 loop: CSGKSSTQYF. CDR3 bases: TGCAGCGGGAAGAGCTCAACCCAGTACTTC.

This clone was seen more than once but under ten times. The chain links TRBV7-2 to TRBJ2-7, with TRBD2 matching over 14 bases. Germline CDR1 reads SGHTA; CDR2 reads FQGNSA. Trimming removed 5 bases from V and 5 bases from J; junction bases left unmatched: 5. This CDR3 spans 15 amino acids. In nucleotides, the CDR3 is TGTGCCAGCAGCACGGGACTAGCGGGAGCAGACGAGCAGTACTTC. Protein sequence: CASSTGLAGADEQYF.

This clone is termed large (0.1 to 1%). V and J are TRBV19 and TRBJ2-7; D unclear. Germline values: CDR1 LNHDA, CDR2 SQIVND (reference sequence). The V gene lost 7 bases and the J gene lost 0 bases, with 13 bases spanning the gap. This CDR3 has 14 amino acids. The CDR3 spells CASTRTASSYEQYF. The CDR3 coding sequence is TGTGCCAGTACCCGGACGGCGAGCTCCTACGAGCAGTACTTC.

The rearrangement uses TRBV5-1 and TRBJ2-3, with a weak D call TRBD2 (6 bases). Trimming removed 4 bases at V and 3 bases at J, with 12 bases between. Germline V gene lookup returns CDR1 SGHRS and CDR2 YFSETQ. This CDR3 comprises 14 residues. This CDR3 reads CASSAEGRTDTQYF. The CDR3, as DNA: TGCGCCAGCAGCGCAGAGGGGAGGACAGATACGCAGTATTTT.